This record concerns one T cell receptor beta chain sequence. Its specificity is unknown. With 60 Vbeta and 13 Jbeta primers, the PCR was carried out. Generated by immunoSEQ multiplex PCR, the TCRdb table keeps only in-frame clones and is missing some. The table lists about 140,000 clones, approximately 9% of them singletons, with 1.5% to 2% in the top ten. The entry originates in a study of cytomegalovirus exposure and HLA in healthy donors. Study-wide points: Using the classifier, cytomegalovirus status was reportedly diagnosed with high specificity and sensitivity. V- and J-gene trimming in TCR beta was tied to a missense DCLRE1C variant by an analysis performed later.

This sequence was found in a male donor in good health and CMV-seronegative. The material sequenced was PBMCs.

CDR3 sequence: CASSDRAHGYTF. DNA for the CDR3: TGCGCCAGCAGTGACAGGGCCCATGGCTACACCTTC. V is TRBV10-1 and J is TRBJ1-2; possibly TRBD1 for D (5 bases). Germline CDR1 reads WNHNN; CDR2 reads SYGVQD (reference sequence). Trimming took 3 bases from V and 6 from J, leaving 8 bases between them. The CDR3 totals 12 residues.